The 26 T cell receptor beta chains presented below share a single source sample, sequenced in a study of T-cell reconstitution after alpha-beta-depleted transplantation in children. The TCRbeta library was prepared with unique molecular identifiers. TCRdb independently ran MiXCR on the PCR reads; one entry per CDR3 protein. The sample contains about 640,000 distinct CDR3 sequences, roughly 15% of which appear only once. The material was PBMCs from the stem cell graft donor, obtained from the stem cell graft. Receptors were obtained from a human donor who donated a stem cell graft to a child with acute myeloid leukemia.

The table lists this clonotype with many counts. The V gene is TRBV5-1, the J gene TRBJ1-2; TRBD1 is a possible D gene (5 bases). CDR3 length: 15 amino acids. V was cut by 3 bases and J by 3 bases, with 15 bases left in between. Germline V gene lookup returns CDR1 SGHRS and CDR2 YFSETQ. The CDR3 protein is CASSYGTEHYYGYTF. The CDR3 nucleotides are TGCGCCAGCAGCTATGGGACGGAACATTACTATGGCTACACCTTC.

There are many counts of this clonotype. The chain links TRBV7-2 to TRBJ2-3; TRBD2 matches at 9 bases. The CDR3 extends over 16 amino acids. V lost 5 bases to trimming and J lost 4 bases; unmatched junction nucleotides: 10. From germline, CDR1 is SGHTA and CDR2 FQGNSA. CDR3 in amino acids: CASSLTGLAMADTQYF. CDR3 in DNA: TGTGCCAGCAGCCTGACGGGACTAGCTATGGCAGATACGCAGTATTTT.

This clonotype has a count of ten or more. This chain joins TRBV12-3 or TRBV12-4 and TRBJ2-5; 8 nucleotides agree with TRBD1. V lost 5 bases, J lost 2 bases, and 10 bases stayed unmatched. The CDR3 consists of 16 residues. CDR3 sequence reads: CASSMGQVGVQETQYF. DNA for the CDR3: TGTGCCAGCAGTATGGGACAGGTGGGGGTTCAAGAGACCCAGTACTTC.

There are many counts of this clonotype. V and J are TRBV6-6 and TRBJ2-3, with D hard to call. CDR1 is MNHNY, CDR2 SVGAGI, per germline (reference sequence). With 7 bases removed from V and 13 bases from J, the gap between germline ends came to 15 bases. The CDR3 is made up of 11 amino acids. The CDR3 coding sequence is TGTGCCAGCATGGATTCTTTGTCAGAGTATTTT. Its protein is CASMDSLSEYF.

This clonotype was recorded a few times. This sequence joins TRBV12-3 or TRBV12-4 and TRBJ1-1, with unresolved D. This CDR3 spans 14 amino acids. V was pared by 1 base and J by 4 bases, with 10 bases between. The DNA for the CDR3 is TGTGCCAGCAGTTTAGTCGGAGCCACCACTGAAGCTTTCTTT. Translating it yields CASSLVGATTEAFF.

This clonotype was observed many times. The rearrangement joins TRBV7-9 to TRBJ2-7, with TRBD1 as a possible D gene (6 bases). Trimming took 6 bases from V and 6 from J, leaving 12 bases between them. From germline, CDR1 is SEHNR and CDR2 FQNEAQ (reference sequence). The CDR3 covers 12 residues. The CDR3 nucleotides are TGTGCCAGCAGTTCAGGGGACGGCGAGCAGTACTTC. Protein product: CASSSGDGEQYF.

This clonotype was found many times. This chain links TRBV20-1 with TRBJ1-2, with D perhaps TRBD1 (6 bases). This CDR3 region has 13 residues. The V end lost 3 bases, the J end lost 0 bases, and 8 bases lay between the germline ends. Germline V gene sequence: CDR1 DFQATT, CDR2 SNEGSKA (reference sequence). The CDR3 DNA sequence: TGCAGTGCTAGGGACAGCCCTAACTATGGCTACACCTTC. It codes for CSARDSPNYGYTF.

This clonotype was seen a handful of times. The chain links TRBV5-1 to TRBJ2-3; 7 bases are a match to TRBD1. J lost 3 bases, V lost 2 bases, and 9 bases had no gene match. The CDR3 is made up of 16 amino acids. From germline, CDR1 is SGHRS and CDR2 YFSETQ. As DNA, the CDR3 is TGCGCCAGCAGCTTCGAGGGGGCGCGTAGAACAGATACGCAGTATTTT. The encoded protein is CASSFEGARRTDTQYF.

Ten or more counts support this clonotype. The chain uses TRBV27 and TRBJ2-3; 9 nucleotides match TRBD1. The germline CDR1 and CDR2 sequences are MNHEY and SMNVEV (reference sequence). The CDR3 is 17 residues long. V lost 4 bases to trimming and J lost 3 bases; unmatched junction nucleotides: 11. The CDR3 here is CASSWSNTQGATDTQYF. In DNA form, the CDR3 reads TGTGCCAGCAGTTGGTCCAATACACAGGGGGCAACAGATACGCAGTATTTT.

The sample holds a few counts of this clonotype. The V gene is TRBV5-1, the J gene TRBJ1-5; TRBD1 agrees at 7 bases. The CDR3 covers 13 residues. Germline CDR1 reads SGHRS; CDR2 reads YFSETQ. The ends lost 4 bases at V and 4 bases at J; junction bases unmatched: 2. CDR3: CASSAQGNQPQHF. For the CDR3, the DNA is TGCGCCAGCAGCGCACAGGGGAATCAGCCCCAGCATTTT.

This clonotype was detected once. J is TRBJ1-5 and V is TRBV27, with 7 bases fitting TRBD1. Trimming cost V 5 bases and J 5 bases; bases outside gene matches: 6. The CDR3 contains 14 residues. Germline V gives CDR1 MNHEY, CDR2 SMNVEV (reference sequence). CDR3 protein: CASSQNRGDQPQHF. CDR3 sequence (DNA): TGTGCCAGCAGTCAAAACAGGGGTGATCAGCCCCAGCATTTT.

In this sample, this clonotype turned up many times. The chain couples TRBV7-9 to TRBJ1-1; no firm D call. The CDR3 loop spans 13 amino acids. V was clipped by 4 bases and J by 0 bases, with 6 bases between them. Germline values: CDR1 SEHNR, CDR2 FQNEAQ (reference sequence). Here the CDR3 reads CASSSFMNTEAFF. In DNA form, the CDR3 reads TGTGCCAGCAGCTCTTTTATGAACACTGAAGCTTTCTTT.

The sample holds many counts of this clonotype. J is TRBJ1-2 and V is TRBV29-1, with 10 bases matching TRBD1. Germline values: CDR1 SQVTM, CDR2 ANQGSEA. The CDR3 runs 16 residues. With 2 bases clipped from V and 2 bases from J, the junction kept 8 bases outside the gene matches. The CDR3 loop reads CSVEHRRDRGNYGYTF. The CDR3 DNA reads TGCAGCGTTGAACATCGGCGGGACAGGGGAAACTATGGCTACACCTTC.

This clonotype was detected a few times. The chain recombines TRBV21-1 with TRBJ2-6. TRBV21-1 is assigned pseudogene status. CDR3 length equals 15 residues. This CDR3 reads CASSLPGLGANVLTF. The DNA for the CDR3 is TGTGCCAGCAGCCTTCCAGGCCTAGGGGCCAACGTCCTGACTTTC.

The sample holds many counts of this clonotype. The chain combines TRBV20-1 with TRBJ2-2, with D unresolved. CDR3 length: 13 residues. Germline V gene sequence: CDR1 DFQATT, CDR2 SNEGSKA (reference sequence). V was shortened by 0 bases and J by 6 bases, with 8 bases between the two germline ends. CDR3 sequence: CSARDLLPGELFF. CDR3 bases: TGCAGTGCTAGAGATCTCCTACCCGGGGAGCTGTTTTTT.

The rearrangement uses TRBV29-1 and TRBJ1-1, with 9 bases aligning to TRBD1. The CDR3 runs to 12 residues. CDR1 SQVTM and CDR2 ANQGSEA come from the germline V gene. V lost 7 bases to trimming and J lost 7 bases; unmatched junction nucleotides: 7. The CDR3 DNA follows: TGCAGCGGATCCGGACAGGGGAATGAAGCTTTCTTT. Its protein product is CSGSGQGNEAFF.

The table lists this clonotype with many counts. The chain joins TRBV20-1 to TRBJ2-1; TRBD2 is a possible D gene (6 bases). V was cut by 6 bases and J by 4 bases, with 13 bases left in between. Germline lookup yields CDR1 DFQATT and CDR2 SNEGSKA (reference sequence). This CDR3 is built from 13 residues. CDR3 protein: CSAPRDSYNEQFF. DNA for the CDR3: TGCAGTGCCCCCCGGGACTCTTACAATGAGCAGTTCTTC.

This clonotype was counted at least ten times. The chain joins TRBV20-1 to TRBJ2-5, with D maybe TRBD1 (6 bases). Germline CDR1 and CDR2: DFQATT and SNEGSKA (reference sequence). V lost 1 base, J lost 2 bases, and 11 bases lay in between. CDR3 length: 14 residues. The CDR3 spells CSARVRTEQETQYF. In nucleotides, the CDR3 is TGCAGTGCTAGAGTTAGGACAGAACAAGAGACCCAGTACTTC.

The V gene is TRBV20-1, the J gene TRBJ1-5, with unresolved D. The CDR3 extends over 16 amino acids. Germline CDR1 reads DFQATT; CDR2 reads SNEGSKA (reference sequence). V lost 1 base to trimming and J lost 3 bases, with 16 bases between them. CDR3 region: CSARGRGPIHNQPQHF. The CDR3 DNA follows: TGCAGTGCTAGAGGCCGTGGGCCAATACACAATCAGCCCCAGCATTTT.

The J gene is TRBJ2-3, the V gene TRBV5-1, with 11 bases fitting TRBD1. The CDR3 has 16 residues. Per germline, CDR1 SGHRS and CDR2 YFSETQ. The ends lost 2 bases at V and 3 bases at J; junction bases unmatched: 5. The CDR3 nucleotides read TGCGCCAGCAGCTTAGGACAGGGGGCTACTACAGATACGCAGTATTTT. It codes for CASSLGQGATTDTQYF.

The V and J genes are TRBV5-1 and TRBJ2-7; D not certain. V lost 4 bases, J lost 3 bases, and 11 bases lay in between. Germline V CDR1 and CDR2: SGHRS, YFSETQ. This CDR3 spans 13 amino acids. For the CDR3, the DNA is TGCGCCAGCAGCCTGGGGTCCTACTACGAGCAGTACTTC. Translation gives CASSLGSYYEQYF.

This chain uses TRBV11-3 with TRBJ1-4; a weak D match, TRBD1 (6 bases). Germline V lookup: CDR1 SGHNT, CDR2 YENEEA. Trimming stripped 5 bases from V and 8 bases from J, with 12 bases between. The CDR3 covers 13 residues. CDR3 DNA: TGTGCCAGCAGCAAGGGGGGCCGCGAAAAACTGTTTTTT. Its translation is CASSKGGREKLFF.

This clonotype was counted at least ten times. The genes are TRBV4-3 and TRBJ2-7; no clear D gene. Per the germline V gene, CDR1 is LGHNA and CDR2 is YSLEER. V lost 4 bases, J lost 1 base, and 14 bases lay in between. The CDR3 has 15 amino acids. As DNA, the CDR3 is TGCGCCAGCAGCCGGGATCGGACGGTTTCCTACGAGCAGTACTTC. Encoded protein: CASSRDRTVSYEQYF.

This clonotype was seen ten or more times. The chain links TRBV20-1 to TRBJ1-1; D is possibly TRBD1 (5 bases). The CDR3 is made up of 16 amino acids. Looked up from germline, CDR1 is DFQATT and CDR2 is SNEGSKA (reference sequence). V lost 0 bases to trimming and J lost 2 bases, with 16 bases between them. CDR3 nucleotides: TGCAGTGCTAGAGATTGGGCCGGGGGAGGAAACACTGAAGCTTTCTTT. It translates to CSARDWAGGGNTEAFF.

This clonotype was observed a few times. The CDR3 loop reads CASSRGTSYEQYV. As DNA, the CDR3 is TGTGCCAGCTCGCGTGGGACATCCTACGAGCAGTACGTC. The chain is built from TRBV18 and TRBJ2-7, with D perhaps TRBD1 (6 bases). V dropped 6 bases and J dropped 1 base, with 10 bases sitting between them. Germline V gene sequence: CDR1 KGHSH, CDR2 LQKENI. CDR3 length: 13 amino acids.

This clonotype has a handful of counts. The chain employs TRBV20-1 and TRBJ2-3; 7 bases are a match to TRBD1. Germline V gene sequence: CDR1 DFQATT, CDR2 SNEGSKA (reference sequence). J was trimmed by 1 base and V by 6 bases; bases with no gene match: 13. The CDR3 totals 16 residues. CDR3 sequence: CSATIYRGGGTDTQYF. CDR3 sequence (DNA): TGCAGTGCCACGATCTACAGGGGTGGAGGCACAGATACGCAGTATTTT.